Sequencing of this T cell receptor (beta chain) was carried out in a study of PD-1 blockade in classical Hodgkin lymphoma. Produced via immunoSEQ multiplex PCR; TCRdb's table is partial and in-frame only. The data contain 30,000 or so clones, about 82% of them singletons. Regarding this clone: Antigen unknown.

Time point noted: cycle 4 day 1 (C4D1), after 5 to 7 weeks of nivolumab. Relapses following autologous stem cell transplantation were seen in all patients, with brentuximab vedotin exposure varying. It was by magnetic negative selection that CD4+ T cells were purified from thawed PBMCs. Patients had relapsed/refractory classical Hodgkin lymphoma with complete response, partial response or progressive disease as best response. Broader study findings: Newly diagnosed and completely responding patients shared comparable baseline diversity. The authors have not defined what causes the repertoire differences, possibly disease activity or prior therapy.

Sequenced here: CD4+ T cells from blood, sampled before the fourth cycle of nivolumab. This receptor was obtained from a human donor with classical Hodgkin lymphoma.

The CDR3: CASSLPGQGRTEAFF. The CDR3 region has the DNA TGCGCCAGCAGCTTACCGGGACAGGGAAGGACTGAAGCTTTCTTT. The chain carries TRBV5-1 and TRBJ1-1; TRBD1 matches at 9 bases. This CDR3 region has 15 residues. J was trimmed by 5 bases and V by 2 bases; bases with no gene match: 7. CDR1 is SGHRS and CDR2 is YFSETQ in the germline V gene.